A single sample is the source of the 13 T cell receptor beta chains below, sequenced in a study of shared clonotypes between healthy human individuals. The protocol was immunoSEQ multiplex PCR, while the TCRdb copy is restricted to in-frame clones and leaves out a portion. This sample has over 2 million clones, with 85% to 95% found just once. What was sequenced was naive CD4+ T cells sorted from blood. Regarding subset: CD45RA+ positively selected. All receptors derive from a man younger than 35 in good health.

This sequence joins TRBV2 and TRBJ1-2, with 7 bases that match TRBD1. V dropped 8 bases and J dropped 2; count of bases not matched to a gene: 5. This CDR3 is built from 13 residues. Germline V gives CDR1 SNHLY, CDR2 FYNNEI. The CDR3 DNA is TGTGCCAGCGACAGGGAAAAAAACTATGGCTACACCTTC. It specifies CASDREKNYGYTF. The full variable domain, with the rest looked up from reference TRBV2 and TRBJ1-2, is EPEVTQTPSHQVTQMGQEVILRCVPISNHLYFYWYRQILGQKVEFLVSFYNNEISEKSEIFDDQFSVERPDGSNFTLKIRSTKLEDSAMYFCASDREKNYGYTFGSGTRLTVV.

The chain links TRBV11-3 to TRBJ2-1, with D perhaps matching TRBD2 (7 bases). Germline V CDR1 and CDR2: SGHNT, YENEEA. Trimming stripped 3 bases from V and 8 bases from J, with 14 bases between. This CDR3 has 14 amino acids. The CDR3 DNA reads as TGTGCCAGCAGCTTGGGGGGGCCTAGGGATGAGCAGTTCTTC. It encodes CASSLGGPRDEQFF.

This clone was seen only once. The chain uses TRBV5-1 and TRBJ2-3; unclear D gene. In germline, CDR1 is SGHRS, CDR2 YFSETQ. This CDR3 spans 15 amino acids. V dropped 4 bases and J dropped 4 bases, with 16 bases sitting between them. CDR3 sequence (DNA): TGCGCCAGCAGCCCCCGGGCCCTACAACCAGATACGCAGTATTTT. It specifies CASSPRALQPDTQYF.

The chain links TRBV28 to TRBJ1-2; TRBD1 matches at 7 bases. The germline V gene encodes CDR1 MDHEN and CDR2 SYDVKM. After removal of 7 bases from V and 6 bases from J, the junction contained 2 bases not matched to a gene. The CDR3 covers 11 residues. CDR3 coding DNA: TGTGCCAGCACAGGGGGGGATGGCTACACCTTC. As protein: CASTGGDGYTF.

The J gene is TRBJ2-7, the V gene TRBV7-2; 8 nucleotides line up with TRBD2. The CDR3 sequence is 14 residues long. The trim removed 5 bases at V and 3 bases at J, leaving 6 bases unmatched. The germline V gene encodes CDR1 SGHTA and CDR2 FQGNSA. CDR3 in DNA: TGTGCCAGCAGCCCCGATAGCGGGGTCTACGAGCAGTACTTC. Protein sequence: CASSPDSGVYEQYF.

This clone is a singleton in its sample. The chain employs TRBV6-1 and TRBJ1-1; D perhaps matches TRBD1 (5 bases). The CDR3 spans 14 residues. The germline gives CDR1 MNHNS, CDR2 SASEGT. Trimming left V 8 bases short and J 0 bases short, with 13 bases between. The CDR3 spells CASPRRGLNTEAFF. CDR3 bases: TGTGCCAGCCCTCGACGGGGGTTGAACACTGAAGCTTTCTTT.

A remark on this clone: The same CDR3 can be traced to other DNA sequences in this sample. The rearrangement joins TRBV2 to TRBJ1-2; no firm D call. The V gene lost 3 bases and the J gene lost 2 bases, with 1 base spanning the gap. CDR3 length equals 11 residues. From germline, CDR1 is SNHLY and CDR2 FYNNEI. Here the CDR3 DNA reads TGTGCCAGCAGTGACAACTATGGCTACACCTTC. It specifies CASSDNYGYTF.

The chain employs TRBV5-6 and TRBJ2-3, with D possibly matching TRBD1 (6 bases). The germline V gene encodes CDR1 SGHDT and CDR2 YYEEEE. Trimming removed 0 bases at V and 2 bases at J, with 16 bases between. This CDR3 region has 17 residues. Written as DNA, the CDR3 is TGTGCCAGCAGCTTGGAGGGGGAGACAGTTTTCACAGATACGCAGTATTTT. Translation: CASSLEGETVFTDTQYF.

The DNA for the CDR3 is TGTGCCAGCAGCTTAGGGGCCGTGGACACTGAAGCTTTCTTT. It is translated as CASSLGAVDTEAFF. V gene TRBV7-8 combines with J gene TRBJ1-1, with D hard to call. The CDR3 sequence is 14 residues long. Trimming shortened V by 1 base and J by 3 bases, and 9 bases separated the two germline ends. The germline CDR1 and CDR2 sequences are SGHVS and FQNEAQ.

The J gene is TRBJ2-3, the V gene TRBV5-1; TRBD2 aligns across 14 bases. V was pared by 3 bases and J by 8 bases, with 5 bases of the junction left unmatched. This CDR3 has 15 amino acids. Germline CDR1 and CDR2: SGHRS and YFSETQ. The CDR3 DNA sequence: TGCGCCAGCAGCTCCGGGACTAGCGGGGGAGGTACGCAGTATTTT. This gives the protein CASSSGTSGGGTQYF.

V gene TRBV29-1 combines with J gene TRBJ2-1, with D maybe TRBD1 (6 bases). CDR1 and CDR2 (germline): SQVTM, ANQGSEA. The CDR3 is 15 amino acids. V shed 2 bases and J shed 0 bases, with 11 bases lying between them. The CDR3 nucleotides read TGCAGCGTTGAAAGGGAAGGGGGCTCCTACAATGAGCAGTTCTTC. This encodes CSVEREGGSYNEQFF.

The chain has TRBV18 and TRBJ1-4, with 8 bases identical to TRBD1. Germline-derived CDR1 and CDR2 are KGHSH and LQKENI. J lost 6 bases, V lost 3 bases, and 6 bases had no gene match. The CDR3 consists of 15 residues. This chain's CDR3 is CASSPQGAGHEKLFF. For the CDR3, the DNA is TGTGCCAGCTCACCCCAGGGGGCTGGTCATGAAAAACTGTTTTTT.

This clone has just one count. The chain is built from TRBV6-5 and TRBJ2-3; 8 nucleotides match TRBD1. The germline V gene encodes CDR1 MNHEY and CDR2 SVGAGI. The CDR3 covers 15 residues. After removal of 6 bases from V and 3 bases from J, the junction contained 8 bases not matched to a gene. The CDR3 bases are TGTGCCAGCAGACAAACAGGGGGGAGGACAGATACGCAGTATTTT. Translating gives CASRQTGGRTDTQYF.